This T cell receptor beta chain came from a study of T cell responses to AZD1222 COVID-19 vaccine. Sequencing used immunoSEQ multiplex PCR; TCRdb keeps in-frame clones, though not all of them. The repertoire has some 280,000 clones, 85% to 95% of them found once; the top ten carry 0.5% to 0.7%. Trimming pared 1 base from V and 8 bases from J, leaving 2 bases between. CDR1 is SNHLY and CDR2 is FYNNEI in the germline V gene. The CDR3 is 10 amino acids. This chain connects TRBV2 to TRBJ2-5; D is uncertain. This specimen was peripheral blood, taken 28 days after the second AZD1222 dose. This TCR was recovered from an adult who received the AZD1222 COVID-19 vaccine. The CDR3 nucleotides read TGTGCCAGCAGTGAAGGAACCCAGTACTTC. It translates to CASSEGTQYF.